These T cell receptor beta chains were read from a single sample in a study of long-term antiretroviral therapy in people with HIV. This table comes from immunoSEQ multiplex PCR, and its TCRdb copy is limited to in-frame clones, with some not included. The sample shows fewer than 20,000 clones, about 89% of them seen only once. The sample consisted of unsorted PBMCs, taken 0.5 years after starting antiretroviral therapy. The receptor set was obtained from a man in his forties with HIV. The CDR3 runs from the conserved cysteine through the conserved F or W. Each record gives: clone size, V gene, D gene, J gene, CDR3 protein, CDR3 DNA. D genes are given only for firm matches. Some rows have no size entry. The others give once, few or many, or a class for an expanded clone.

size: NA
V: TRBV13
D: TRBD1
J: TRBJ2-3
CDR3: CASSSKDRGLQDTQYF
DNA: TGTGCCAGCAGCTCAAAGGACAGGGGGCTACAAGATACGCAGTATTTT

size: NA
V: TRBV5-1
D: NA
J: TRBJ1-4
CDR3: CASSPQGVTNEKLFF
DNA: TGCGCCAGCAGCCCCCAGGGAGTAACTAATGAAAAACTGTTTTTT

size: NA
V: TRBV7-6
D: NA
J: TRBJ1-1
CDR3: CASSLSGASEAFF
DNA: TGTGCCAGCAGCTTATCGGGGGCCTCGGAAGCTTTCTTT

size: NA
V: TRBV4-1
D: NA
J: TRBJ1-2
CDR3: CASSQDPSYGYTF
DNA: TGCGCCAGCAGCCAAGACCCCTCCTATGGCTACACCTTC

size: NA
V: TRBV10-2
D: NA
J: TRBJ2-5
CDR3: CASSSQGWETQYF
DNA: TGCGCCAGCAGTTCACAGGGATGGGAGACCCAGTACTTC

size: NA
V: TRBV19
D: TRBD2
J: TRBJ2-7
CDR3: CASSMRSGAYEQYF
DNA: TGTGCCAGTAGTATGCGCAGCGGGGCCTACGAGCAGTACTTC

size: NA
V: TRBV7-8
D: TRBD2
J: TRBJ2-3
CDR3: CASSSPSGTSTDTQYF
DNA: TGTGCCAGCAGCTCTCCTAGCGGGACTAGCACAGATACGCAGTATTTT

size: NA
V: TRBV19
D: NA
J: TRBJ1-2
CDR3: CASSVLPQPGPLNYGYTF
DNA: TGTGCCAGTAGCGTATTACCTCAACCAGGTCCTCTTAACTATGGCTACACCTTC

size: NA
V: TRBV19
D: NA
J: TRBJ2-2
CDR3: CASIWTGNTGELFF
DNA: TGTGCCAGTATTTGGACCGGGAACACCGGGGAGCTGTTTTTT

size: NA
V: TRBV19
D: NA
J: TRBJ1-5
CDR3: CASSISPGSNQPQHF
DNA: TGTGCCAGTAGTATTAGTCCCGGCAGCAATCAGCCCCAGCATTTT

size: NA
V: TRBV27
D: TRBD1
J: TRBJ2-7
CDR3: CASSVTGQGEYEQYF
DNA: TGTGCCAGCAGTGTAACGGGACAGGGGGAATACGAGCAGTACTTC

size: NA
V: TRBV27
D: NA
J: TRBJ2-7
CDR3: CASSSFDTPSYEQYF
DNA: TGTGCCAGCAGTTCCTTCGACACTCCCTCCTACGAGCAGTACTTC

size: NA
V: TRBV10-2
D: TRBD2
J: TRBJ2-2
CDR3: CASSEGAGGLTGELFF
DNA: TGCGCCAGCAGTGAGGGAGCGGGGGGCCTAACCGGGGAGCTGTTTTTT

size: once
V: TRBV7-9
D: TRBD1
J: TRBJ1-1
CDR3: CASSPAGTGGNTEAFF
DNA: TGTGCCAGCAGCCCGGCCGGGACAGGGGGGAACACTGAAGCTTTCTTT

size: NA
V: TRBV5-8
D: NA
J: TRBJ2-5
CDR3: CASSSFVGAETQYF
DNA: TGTGCCAGCAGCTCGTTTGTGGGAGCGGAGACCCAGTACTTC

size: once
V: TRBV7-9
D: NA
J: TRBJ2-1
CDR3: CASSLDPVREQFF
DNA: TGTGCCAGCAGCTTAGATCCGGTAAGAGAGCAGTTCTTC

size: NA
V: TRBV6-6
D: NA
J: TRBJ1-1
CDR3: CASSYRGGAEAFF
DNA: TGTGCCAGCAGTTACAGGGGAGGCGCTGAAGCTTTCTTT

size: once
V: TRBV9
D: TRBD1
J: TRBJ2-7
CDR3: CASSVGDRGSYEQYF
DNA: TGTGCCAGCAGCGTAGGAGACAGGGGGTCCTACGAGCAGTACTTC

size: few
V: TRBV5-1
D: NA
J: TRBJ1-6
CDR3: CASSLAASYSPLHF
DNA: TGCGCCAGCAGCTTGGCCGCCAGCTATTCACCCCTCCACTTT

size: NA
V: TRBV4-1
D: NA
J: TRBJ2-7
CDR3: CASSLGETFSYEQYF
DNA: TGCGCCAGCAGCCTGGGAGAGACCTTCTCCTACGAGCAGTACTTC

size: NA
V: TRBV11-2
D: NA
J: TRBJ2-7
CDR3: CASSLDRLSGYEQYF
DNA: TGTGCCAGCAGCTTAGACAGGCTGAGTGGATACGAGCAGTACTTC

size: NA
V: TRBV5-6
D: NA
J: TRBJ2-5
CDR3: CASSLVGARETQYF
DNA: TGTGCCAGCAGCTTGGTGGGGGCGAGGGAGACCCAGTACTTC

size: NA
V: TRBV7-2
D: NA
J: TRBJ1-1
CDR3: CASSLVTAREAFF
DNA: TGTGCCAGCAGCTTAGTGACGGCGCGGGAAGCTTTCTTT